Listed here are 28 T cell receptor beta chains from one sample, sequenced in a study of cytomegalovirus exposure and HLA in healthy donors. The PCR contained 60 Vbeta and 13 Jbeta primers. The table came from immunoSEQ multiplex PCR; TCRdb's copy has only in-frame clones and leaves some out. This listing includes roughly 140,000 clones. The sample taken for sequencing was PBMCs. The receptors were gathered from a man aged 35 to 55 in good health and CMV-seronegative.

V is TRBV12-5 and J is TRBJ2-3; D is unclear. The CDR3 loop spans 13 amino acids. V was trimmed by 5 bases and J by 2 bases, leaving 8 bases between them. Germline-derived CDR1 and CDR2 are LGHNT and FRNRAP. CDR3: CASGLDFTDTQYF. CDR3 nucleotide sequence: TGTGCTAGTGGTCTAGACTTCACAGATACGCAGTATTTT.

The rearrangement uses TRBV27 and TRBJ1-1; D gene ambiguous. The CDR3 covers 13 residues. Germline assignment: CDR1 MNHEY and CDR2 SMNVEV (reference sequence). The V gene lost 7 bases and the J gene lost 1 base, with 10 bases spanning the gap. CDR3 loop: CASMLGANTEAFF. CDR3 coding DNA: TGTGCCAGCATGCTAGGTGCGAACACTGAAGCTTTCTTT.

Here the CDR3 reads CASSVPEQYNEQFF. The CDR3 nucleotides read TGTGCCAGCAGCGTCCCGGAGCAATACAATGAGCAGTTCTTC. The genes are TRBV5-4 and TRBJ2-1; D unresolved. The CDR3 sequence is 14 residues long. CDR1 is SGHNT, CDR2 YYREEE, per germline (reference sequence). Trimming took 4 bases from V and 4 from J, leaving 12 bases between them.

The chain has TRBV6-1 and TRBJ1-3; a weak D match, TRBD1 (5 bases). V gave up 4 bases and J gave up 2 bases, with 12 bases separating them. CDR3 size: 15 residues. Germline CDR1 reads MNHNS; CDR2 reads SASEGT. CDR3 in amino acids: CASSARGGAGNTIYF. CDR3 in DNA: TGTGCCAGCAGTGCCCGAGGAGGGGCTGGAAACACCATATATTTT.

The gene calls are TRBV19 and TRBJ1-2, with D tentatively TRBD1 (6 bases). The CDR3 length is 14 residues. Germline-derived CDR1 and CDR2 are LNHDA and SQIVND (reference sequence). V lost 1 base, J lost 4 bases, and 10 bases lay in between. Here the CDR3 reads CASSIAGESYGYTF. Written as DNA, the CDR3 is TGTGCCAGTAGTATAGCAGGGGAGAGCTATGGCTACACCTTC.

This chain links TRBV7-9 with TRBJ1-1; a possible D gene is TRBD1 (6 bases). The germline V gene has CDR1 SEHNR and CDR2 FQNEAQ (reference sequence). CDR3 length equals 13 residues. The ends were cut back, 5 bases at V and 6 bases at J, with 13 bases in the middle. The CDR3 is CASSAHRVPEAFF. CDR3 bases: TGTGCCAGCAGCGCGCACAGGGTCCCTGAAGCTTTCTTT.

The gene calls are TRBV4-3 and TRBJ1-4, with D unclear. Trimming took off 0 bases at V and 8 bases at J, with 13 bases between the two ends. The CDR3 runs 15 residues. Per germline, CDR1 LGHNA and CDR2 YSLEER. The CDR3 DNA follows: TGCGCCAGCAGCCAAGAAGGAGGTGCATTGGAAAAACTGTTTTTT. Translation: CASSQEGGALEKLFF.

V is TRBV18 and J is TRBJ1-6; 10 nucleotides agree with TRBD1. The germline V gene encodes CDR1 KGHSH and CDR2 LQKENI. This CDR3 comprises 19 residues. J gave up 3 bases and V 2 bases, and 10 bases lay outside the gene matches. The CDR3 spells CASSPSVTGGVFYNSPLHF. The CDR3, as DNA: TGTGCCAGCTCACCATCGGTGACAGGGGGCGTATTCTATAATTCACCCCTCCACTTT.

The chain recombines TRBV7-9 with TRBJ2-3, with D hard to call. Trimming removed 0 bases at V and 2 bases at J, with 9 bases between. Germline CDR1 and CDR2: SEHNR and FQNEAQ (reference sequence). The CDR3 covers 15 residues. The CDR3, as DNA: TGTGCCAGCAGCTTAGCGGTTTACTCCACAGATACGCAGTATTTT. Protein product: CASSLAVYSTDTQYF.

The chain employs TRBV7-2 and TRBJ1-6; a weak D match, TRBD1 (6 bases). Germline CDR1 reads SGHTA; CDR2 reads FQGNSA. V lost 4 bases, J lost 10 bases, and 17 bases lay in between. This CDR3 region has 15 residues. The CDR3 sequence: CASSWGGQGGSPLHF. CDR3 DNA sequence: TGTGCCAGCAGCTGGGGGGGCCAGGGAGGGTCACCCCTCCACTTT.

The gene calls are TRBV28 and TRBJ1-2; the D gene is possibly TRBD1 (5 bases). V was trimmed by 7 bases and J by 6 bases, leaving 18 bases between them. The CDR3 runs to 14 residues. Germline lookup yields CDR1 MDHEN and CDR2 SYDVKM. The CDR3: CASNSHQGGDGYTF. CDR3 DNA: TGTGCCAGCAACAGTCACCAGGGCGGCGATGGCTACACCTTC.

The chain carries TRBV6-1 and TRBJ2-3; 10 bases align to TRBD2. Looked up from germline, CDR1 is MNHNS and CDR2 is SASEGT. This CDR3 has 18 amino acids. V gave up 1 base and J gave up 5 bases; unmatched junction bases: 12. The CDR3 nucleotides read TGTGCCAGCAGTGAAGTACTCCCTAGCGGGGGAGTAGTAGATACGCAGTATTTT. This gives the protein CASSEVLPSGGVVDTQYF.

The chain couples TRBV2 to TRBJ1-1, with no clear D. The V end lost 8 bases, the J end lost 6 bases, and 19 bases lay between the germline ends. Germline CDR1 and CDR2: SNHLY and FYNNEI. This CDR3 spans 14 amino acids. The CDR3 here is CASQFRLIGAEAFF. The CDR3 DNA follows: TGTGCCAGCCAATTTCGTTTGATTGGAGCTGAAGCTTTCTTT. Together with reference TRBV2 and TRBJ1-1, the CDR3 gives the full variable domain: EPEVTQTPSHQVTQMGQEVILRCVPISNHLYFYWYRQILGQKVEFLVSFYNNEISEKSEIFDDQFSVERPDGSNFTLKIRSTKLEDSAMYFCASQFRLIGAEAFFGQGTRLTVV.

V and J are TRBV2 and TRBJ1-2; 7 bases match TRBD1. Germline V CDR1 and CDR2: SNHLY, FYNNEI. The ends lost 4 bases at V and 4 bases at J; junction bases unmatched: 6. This CDR3 is 14 amino acids long. CDR3 sequence: CASSAGAGGYGYTF. The DNA of the CDR3 is TGTGCCAGCAGTGCGGGGGCAGGGGGCTATGGCTACACCTTC.

In DNA form, the CDR3 reads TGTGCCAGCAGCTTAGACAGGTGGTTTAATAGCAATCAGCCCCAGCATTTT. This translates into CASSLDRWFNSNQPQHF. The chain recombines TRBV7-2 with TRBJ1-5; tentative D call: TRBD1 (5 bases). From germline, CDR1 is SGHTA and CDR2 FQGNSA. V lost 1 base and J 0 bases, leaving 13 bases between the germline ends. The length of the CDR3 is 17 residues.

Considering frequency, this clone is medium-sized. The rearrangement joins TRBV7-2 to TRBJ2-7; 10 positions match TRBD2. V was clipped by 10 bases and J by 0 bases; unmatched bases: 9. The CDR3 loop spans 15 amino acids. Germline V gives CDR1 SGHTA, CDR2 FQGNSA. CDR3 bases: TGTGCCACCAAAATAGCGGGGGGATTCTCCTACGAGCAGTACTTC. Its protein is CATKIAGGFSYEQYF.

This chain links TRBV7-9 with TRBJ1-1; D remains ambiguous. The CDR3 runs to 12 residues. V was cut by 2 bases and J by 4 bases, with 5 bases left in between. Per germline, CDR1 SEHNR and CDR2 FQNEAQ (reference sequence). The CDR3 loop is CASSLISTEAFF. CDR3 bases: TGTGCCAGCAGCTTAATCAGCACTGAAGCTTTCTTT.

The CDR3 DNA is TGCGCCAGCAGCCAAGATTATGGGGGGAGCTCCTACGAGCAGTACTTC. Encoded protein: CASSQDYGGSSYEQYF. The rearrangement links TRBV4-3 to TRBJ2-7; D is possibly TRBD2 (6 bases). The CDR3 extends over 16 amino acids. V was clipped by 0 bases and J by 0 bases, with 12 bases between them. Per germline, CDR1 LGHNA and CDR2 YSLEER.

This chain joins TRBV27 and TRBJ1-4; TRBD1 aligns across 9 bases. The CDR3 consists of 13 residues. Germline V lookup: CDR1 MNHEY, CDR2 SMNVEV (reference sequence). The trim removed 8 bases at V and 8 bases at J, leaving 6 bases unmatched. As DNA, the CDR3 is TGTGCCAGCGGGGACAGGGTGGGCGAAAAACTGTTTTTT. Amino acid sequence: CASGDRVGEKLFF.

The V call is TRBV19, the J call TRBJ1-6; 9 bases are shared with TRBD1. The CDR3 covers 16 residues. V lost 3 bases and J lost 12; bases outside the gene matches: 12. Germline lookup yields CDR1 LNHDA and CDR2 SQIVND (reference sequence). The CDR3: CASSINSGTGRGPLHF. CDR3 DNA sequence: TGTGCCAGTAGTATTAATTCTGGGACAGGGAGAGGACCCCTCCACTTT.

V and J are TRBV7-3 and TRBJ2-1; D gene ambiguous. Trimming took off 4 bases at V and 8 bases at J, with 15 bases between the two ends. Germline assignment: CDR1 SGHTA and CDR2 FQGTGA. The CDR3 loop spans 14 amino acids. CDR3 nucleotides: TGTGCCAGCAGCTCTACGTTTCCCTCTCATGAGCAGTTCTTC. It specifies CASSSTFPSHEQFF.

The V and J genes are TRBV11-2 and TRBJ1-2; D perhaps matches TRBD1 (5 bases). Germline values: CDR1 SGHAT, CDR2 FQNNGV. The CDR3 spans 13 residues. Deletions cut 3 bases from V and 2 bases from J, with 7 bases between. CDR3 coding DNA: TGTGCCAGCAGCTTCCCAGGGAACTATGGCTACACCTTC. Residues: CASSFPGNYGYTF. Full variable domain (outside the CDR3, taken from reference TRBV11-2 and TRBJ1-2): EAGVAQSPRYKIIEKRQSVAFWCNPISGHATLYWYQQILGQGPKLLIQFQNNGVVDDSQLPKDRFSAERLKGVDSTLKIQPAKLEDSAVYLCASSFPGNYGYTFGSGTRLTVV.

The chain employs TRBV5-1 and TRBJ2-6; maybe TRBD1 (5 bases). Germline CDR1 SGHRS, CDR2 YFSETQ. V gave up 6 bases and J gave up 0 bases, with 10 bases separating them. The CDR3 spans 15 residues. CDR3 nucleotides: TGCGCCAGCAAAACAGGAAGCTCTGGGGCCAACGTCCTGACTTTC. It encodes CASKTGSSGANVLTF.

The rearrangement uses TRBV27 and TRBJ1-5; D might be TRBD1 (5 bases). The germline gives CDR1 MNHEY, CDR2 SMNVEV (reference sequence). The V and J ends lost 5 bases and 8 bases respectively, with 16 bases between them. The CDR3 extends over 14 amino acids. DNA of the CDR3: TGTGCCAGCAGTCACCGGGACGGGGGTGAGCCCCAGCATTTT. It encodes CASSHRDGGEPQHF.

The chain carries TRBV7-9 and TRBJ1-1; no clear D. The CDR3 length is 12 residues. The V gene's germline CDR1 is SEHNR and CDR2 FQNEAQ (reference sequence). Trimming removed 7 bases from V and 6 bases from J, with 12 bases in between. CDR3 coding DNA: TGTGCCAGCAACCGGGGAGGAGCTGAAGCTTTCTTT. Translating it yields CASNRGGAEAFF. Complete variable domain (other parts from reference TRBV7-9 and TRBJ1-1): DTGVSQNPRHKITKRGQNVTFRCDPISEHNRLYWYRQTLGQGPEFLTYFQNEAQLEKSRLLSDRFSAERPKGSFSTLEIQRTEQGDSAMYLCASNRGGAEAFFGQGTRLTVV.

The chain recombines TRBV7-2 with TRBJ1-1, with 10 bases identical to TRBD1. V shed 4 bases, J shed 5 bases, and the junction held 4 bases outside the gene matches. The CDR3 is made up of 14 amino acids. CDR1 and CDR2 from the germline V gene are SGHTA and FQGNSA. The CDR3 is CASSSDRGRTEAFF. CDR3 nucleotides: TGTGCCAGCAGCTCCGACAGGGGGCGAACTGAAGCTTTCTTT.

The genes are TRBV9 and TRBJ2-5; D perhaps matches TRBD2 (6 bases). CDR3 length: 15 amino acids. The V gene's germline CDR1 is SGDLS and CDR2 YYNGEE. V lost 2 bases to trimming and J lost 6 bases, with 17 bases between them. The CDR3 reads CASSVEGSPLQTQYF. The CDR3 DNA reads as TGTGCCAGCAGCGTGGAGGGGTCCCCTTTGCAGACCCAGTACTTC. The full variable domain, in which reference TRBV9 and TRBJ2-5 provide the parts outside the CDR3, is DSGVTQTPKHLITATGQRVTLRCSPRSGDLSVYWYQQSLDQGLQFLIQYYNGEERAKGNILERFSAQQFPDLHSELNLSSLELGDSALYFCASSVEGSPLQTQYFGPGTRLLVL.

This rearrangement joins TRBV7-8 to TRBJ2-4, with 9 positions matching TRBD1. The CDR3 is made up of 17 amino acids. Germline loops: CDR1 SGHVS, CDR2 FQNEAQ. V lost 0 bases and J lost 4; bases outside the gene matches: 7. CDR3 DNA sequence: TGTGCCAGCAGCTTAGCGAATAGAGGGACAGGGAAAAACATTCAGTACTTC. It codes for CASSLANRGTGKNIQYF.